A single sample is the source of the 4 T cell receptor beta chains below, sequenced in a study of regulatory T cells in long-lasting Graves disease. Time point here: newly diagnosed GD, antithyroid drugs for less than 3 months. PBMC RNA was the source of the TCR library. For TCR beta, libraries came from iRepertoire HTBI primers and Arm-PCR of CDR3 regions. A single record per CDR3 protein comes from TCRdb applying MiXCR to the multiplex PCR reads. The table lists approximately 300,000 distinct CDR3 sequences, over 15% of them singletons. The material sequenced was peripheral blood mononuclear cells (PBMCs), taken at new diagnosis, from a patient treated with antithyroid drugs. These receptor sequences come from a female donor with Graves disease.

This clonotype turned up a few times. The V gene is TRBV6-5, the J gene TRBJ1-6, with TRBD1 matching over 7 bases. The germline V gene encodes CDR1 MNHEY and CDR2 SVGAGI. Trimming removed 2 bases from V and 8 bases from J; junction bases left unmatched: 6. The CDR3 spans 15 residues. CDR3 residues: CASSYPITGDSPLHF. As DNA, the CDR3 is TGTGCCAGCAGTTACCCTATAACAGGGGATTCACCCCTCCACTTT.

The V gene is TRBV2, the J gene TRBJ2-5; no clear D. The V end was cut by 2 bases, the J end by 7 bases, with 2 bases between. In germline, CDR1 is SNHLY, CDR2 FYNNEI. This CDR3 region has 10 residues. CDR3 nucleotide sequence: TGTGCCAGCAGTGAACGGACCCAGTACTTC. Protein: CASSERTQYF.

This clonotype was seen at least ten times. The V and J genes are TRBV29-1 and TRBJ2-1; D remains unclear. CDR3 length: 11 amino acids. The V end was cut by 1 base, the J end by 6 bases, with 4 bases between. Germline values: CDR1 SQVTM, CDR2 ANQGSEA. DNA for the CDR3: TGCAGCGTTGAAGGAGCCAATGAGCAGTTCTTC. The encoded protein is CSVEGANEQFF.

This clonotype was seen repeatedly, ten times or more. The chain links TRBV5-1 to TRBJ1-2, with D perhaps matching TRBD1 (6 bases). With 4 bases removed from V and 7 bases from J, the gap between germline ends came to 14 bases. The CDR3 runs 13 residues. Germline V gene data show CDR1 as SGHRS and CDR2 as YFSETQ. This CDR3 is CASSLQGTSGYTF. The CDR3 DNA reads TGCGCCAGCAGCCTTCAGGGGACCTCTGGCTACACCTTC.